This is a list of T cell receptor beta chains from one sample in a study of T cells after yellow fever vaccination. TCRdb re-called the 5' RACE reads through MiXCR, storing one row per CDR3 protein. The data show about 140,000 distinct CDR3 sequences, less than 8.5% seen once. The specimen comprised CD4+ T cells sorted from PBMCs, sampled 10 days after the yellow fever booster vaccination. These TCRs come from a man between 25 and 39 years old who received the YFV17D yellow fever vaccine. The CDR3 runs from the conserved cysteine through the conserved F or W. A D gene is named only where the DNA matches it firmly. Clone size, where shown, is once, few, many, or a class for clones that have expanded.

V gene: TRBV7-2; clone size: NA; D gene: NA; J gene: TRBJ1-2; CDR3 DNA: TGTGCCAGCAGCTTAGGGGGCCAGGGCCGAACTATGGGGCCCAGGGAGCGTTACACCTTC; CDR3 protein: CASSLGGQGRTMGPRERYTF
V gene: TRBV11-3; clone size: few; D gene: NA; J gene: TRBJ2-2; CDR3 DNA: TGTGCCAGCAGCTTGGTTCCGGGAGAGCTTACCGGGGAGCTGTTTTTT; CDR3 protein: CASSLVPGELTGELFF
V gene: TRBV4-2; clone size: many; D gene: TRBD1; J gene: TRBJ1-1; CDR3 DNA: TGTGCCAGCACCAAGGGACAGCTCTTAGAGGGCGCTTTCTTT; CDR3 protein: CASTKGQLLEGAFF
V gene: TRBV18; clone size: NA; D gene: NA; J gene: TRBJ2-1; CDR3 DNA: TGTGCCAGCTCACCGCGGAGGGAGGACTACAATGAGCAGTTCTTC; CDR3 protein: CASSPRREDYNEQFF
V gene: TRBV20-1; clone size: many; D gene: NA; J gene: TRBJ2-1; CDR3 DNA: TGCAGTGCGCCGATCTGGGAGGCAAAGCAAAACAATGAGCAGTTCTTC; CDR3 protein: CSAPIWEAKQNNEQFF
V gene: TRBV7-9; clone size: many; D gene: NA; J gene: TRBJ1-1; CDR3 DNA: TGTGCCAGCAAGTTCGGAGGGATGGGCACTGAAGCTTTCTTT; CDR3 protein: CASKFGGMGTEAFF
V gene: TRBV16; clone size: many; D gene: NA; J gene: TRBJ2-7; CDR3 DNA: TGTGCCAGCAGCCGATCTCGGGGGACACCAGCCTACGAGCAGTACTTC; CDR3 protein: CASSRSRGTPAYEQYF
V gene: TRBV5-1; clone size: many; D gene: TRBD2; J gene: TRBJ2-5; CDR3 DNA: TGCGCCAGCAGCATGACTAGCGGGGGGGAAGAGACCCAGTACTTC; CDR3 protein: CASSMTSGGEETQYF
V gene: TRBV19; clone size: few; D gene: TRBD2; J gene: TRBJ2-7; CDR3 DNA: TGTGCCAGTAGTAGCGGGACTACCATCTACGAGCAGTACTTC; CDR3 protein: CASSSGTTIYEQYF
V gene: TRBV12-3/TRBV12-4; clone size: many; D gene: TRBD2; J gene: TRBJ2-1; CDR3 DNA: TGTGCCAGCAGTTTACGGCGGGAGGTTTTACTGAACAATGAGCAGTTCTTC; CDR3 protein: CASSLRREVLLNNEQFF
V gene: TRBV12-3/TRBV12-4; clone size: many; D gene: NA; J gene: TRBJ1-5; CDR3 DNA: TGTGCCAGCAGTTTGCATCAGCCCCAGCATTTT; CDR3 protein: CASSLHQPQHF
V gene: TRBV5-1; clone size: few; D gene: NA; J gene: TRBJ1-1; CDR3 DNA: TGCGCCAGCAGCCCGGGGGGCGCGACGGGAGCTTTCTTT; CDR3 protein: CASSPGGATGAFF
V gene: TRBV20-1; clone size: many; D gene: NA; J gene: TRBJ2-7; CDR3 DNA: TGCAGTGCCCGATCTCCGAGCGGTAGCTCCTACGAGCAGTACTTC; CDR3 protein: CSARSPSGSSYEQYF
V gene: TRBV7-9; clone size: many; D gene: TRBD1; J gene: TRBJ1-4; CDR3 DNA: TGTGCCAGCAGCTTAACAGGGACAGGAACTAATGAAAAACTGTTTTTT; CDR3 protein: CASSLTGTGTNEKLFF
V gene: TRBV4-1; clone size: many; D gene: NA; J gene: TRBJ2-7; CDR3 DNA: TGCGCCAGCAGCCGGACCGGACTACTCTCCTACGAGCAGTACTTC; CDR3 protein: CASSRTGLLSYEQYF
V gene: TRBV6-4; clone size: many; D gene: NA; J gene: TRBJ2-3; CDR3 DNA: TGTGCCAGCAGTGACTCTGGTAGAACAGATACGCAGTATTTT; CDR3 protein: CASSDSGRTDTQYF
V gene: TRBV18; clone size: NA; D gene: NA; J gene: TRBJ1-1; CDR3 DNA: TGTGCCAGCTCACCACCTTCCCGGGTGAACACTGAAGCTTTCTTT; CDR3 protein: CASSPPSRVNTEAFF
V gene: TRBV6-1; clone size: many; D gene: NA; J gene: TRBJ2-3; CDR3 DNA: TGTGCCAGCAGCAATTTGGGCACAGATACGCAGTATTTT; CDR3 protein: CASSNLGTDTQYF
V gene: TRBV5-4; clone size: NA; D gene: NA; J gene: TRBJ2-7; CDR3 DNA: TGTGCCGCCCGCCACCGGGACCAAGGCGAGCAGTACTTC; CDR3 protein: CAARHRDQGEQYF
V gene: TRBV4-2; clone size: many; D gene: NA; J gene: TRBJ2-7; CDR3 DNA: TGTGCCAGCAGCCAAGATCGGGACCGCGAGCAGTACTTC; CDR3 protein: CASSQDRDREQYF
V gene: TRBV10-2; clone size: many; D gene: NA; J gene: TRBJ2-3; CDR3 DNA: TGCGCCAGCTCTATGGCAGGCCGGACAGATACGCAGTATTTT; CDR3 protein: CASSMAGRTDTQYF
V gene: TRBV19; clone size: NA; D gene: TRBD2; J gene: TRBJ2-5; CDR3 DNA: TGTGCCAGTAGTCACGAGGGACTAGCGGGAGGGTCCAAGGACTTC; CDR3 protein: CASSHEGLAGGSKDF
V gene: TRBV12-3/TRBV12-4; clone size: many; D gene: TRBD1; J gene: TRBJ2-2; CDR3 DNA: TGTGCCAGCAGTTGGGGGACAGGGCTTGGGGAGCTGTTTTTT; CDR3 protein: CASSWGTGLGELFF
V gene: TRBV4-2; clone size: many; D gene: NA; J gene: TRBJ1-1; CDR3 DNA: TGTGCCAGCAGCCAAGAGTCGGGGAGTTCTGAAGCTTTCTTT; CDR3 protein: CASSQESGSSEAFF
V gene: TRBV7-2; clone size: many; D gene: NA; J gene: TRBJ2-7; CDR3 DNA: TGTGCCAGCAGCTTAGCGGGACACTACGAGCAGTACTTC; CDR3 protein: CASSLAGHYEQYF
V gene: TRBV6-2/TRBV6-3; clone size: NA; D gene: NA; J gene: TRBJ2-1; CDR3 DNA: TGTGCCAGCAGGCAAACAAGGGTGATTTTGGGAAATGAGCAGTTCTTC; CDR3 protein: CASRQTRVILGNEQFF
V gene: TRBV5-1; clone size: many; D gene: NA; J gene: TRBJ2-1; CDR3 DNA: TGCGCCAGCAGCTTCGGGCCTAGTGTCTATGAGCAGTTCTTC; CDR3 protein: CASSFGPSVYEQFF
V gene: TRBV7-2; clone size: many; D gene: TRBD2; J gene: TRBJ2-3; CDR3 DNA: TGTGCCAGCAGCTTGAACGCGGGAGTAGCTGATACGCAGTATTTT; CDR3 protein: CASSLNAGVADTQYF
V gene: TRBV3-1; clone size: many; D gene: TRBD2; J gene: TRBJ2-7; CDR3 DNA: TGTGCCAGCAGTTCCGGGACTAGCGGAACCTACGAGCAGTACTTC; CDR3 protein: CASSSGTSGTYEQYF
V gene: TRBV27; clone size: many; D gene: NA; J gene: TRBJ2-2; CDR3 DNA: TGTGCCAGCAGCCCCGTAATAGGGATCCCATGGACCGGGGAGCTGTTTTTT; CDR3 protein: CASSPVIGIPWTGELFF
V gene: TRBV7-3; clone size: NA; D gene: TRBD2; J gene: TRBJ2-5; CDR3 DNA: TGTGCCAGCAGCTTAAGCATAGCGGGAGGGGTAGAGACCCAGTACTTC; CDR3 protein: CASSLSIAGGVETQYF
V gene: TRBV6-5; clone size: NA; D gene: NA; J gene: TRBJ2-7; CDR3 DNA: TGTGCCAGCAGCCGAGTCCACCGTGTGAGCTCCTACGAGCAGTACTTC; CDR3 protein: CASSRVHRVSSYEQYF
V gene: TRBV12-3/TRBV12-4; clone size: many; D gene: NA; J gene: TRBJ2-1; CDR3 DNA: TGTGCCAGCAGTCTGGACTTCAGTGAGCAGTTCTTC; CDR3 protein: CASSLDFSEQFF
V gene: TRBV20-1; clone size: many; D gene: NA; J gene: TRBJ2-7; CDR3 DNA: TGCAGTGCTAGAGATCTAGGGGCAGGTTCCTACGAGCAGTACTTC; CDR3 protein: CSARDLGAGSYEQYF
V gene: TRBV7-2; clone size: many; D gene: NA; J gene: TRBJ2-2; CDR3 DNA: TGTGCCACCCAGCTTAGAAGCGGCGGGGAGCTGTTTTTT; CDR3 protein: CATQLRSGGELFF
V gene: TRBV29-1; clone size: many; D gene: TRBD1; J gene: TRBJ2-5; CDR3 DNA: TGCAGCGCATATACAGGGGAAGAGACCCAGTACTTC; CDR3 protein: CSAYTGEETQYF
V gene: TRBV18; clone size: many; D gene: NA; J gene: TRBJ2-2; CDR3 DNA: TGTGCCAGCTCACCTCTAGGGCTCTCGAACACCGGGGAGCTGTTTTTT; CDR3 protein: CASSPLGLSNTGELFF
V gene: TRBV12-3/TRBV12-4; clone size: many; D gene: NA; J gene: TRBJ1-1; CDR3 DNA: TGTGCCAGCAGTTTTGGGGGGGGCACTGAAGCTTTCTTT; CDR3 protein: CASSFGGGTEAFF
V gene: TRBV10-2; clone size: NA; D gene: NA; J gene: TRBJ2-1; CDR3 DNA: TGCGCCAGCAGTGAGAATCCAACGTACAATGAGCAGTTCTTC; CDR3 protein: CASSENPTYNEQFF
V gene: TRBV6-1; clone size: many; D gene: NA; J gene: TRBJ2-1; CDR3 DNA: TGTGCCAGCAGCTCAGGGGGACTAGTCTACAATGAGCAGTTCTTC; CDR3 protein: CASSSGGLVYNEQFF